This entry features one T cell receptor (beta chain) sequence. The antigen is not known. These data belong to a study of beta chain features in type 1 diabetes. Since all of the isolated RNA was reverse transcribed, expressed TCRB transcripts were what got sequenced. The method was immunoSEQ multiplex PCR; TCRdb's version includes in-frame clones alone and lacks a portion of them. The table includes 300,000 to 350,000 clones, approximately 12% detected once. General study points: It was possible that PCR favored shorter templates, equally so in patients and controls. Shortening of TCRB CDR3s, moderate but significant, appeared in all four CD4+ subsets of Type 1 diabetes patients.

CDR3 size: 13 residues. V was pared by 2 bases and J by 0 bases, with 7 bases between. CDR1 and CDR2 (germline): GTSNPN, SVGIG (reference sequence). The material sequenced was naive CD4+ T cells from blood. This TCR came from a woman aged 18-29 years with type 1 diabetes. The chain combines TRBV30 with TRBJ1-1; no reliable D call. The CDR3 nucleotides are TGTGCCTGGAGTAGGGAGCTGAACACTGAAGCTTTCTTT. Translated: CAWSRELNTEAFF.